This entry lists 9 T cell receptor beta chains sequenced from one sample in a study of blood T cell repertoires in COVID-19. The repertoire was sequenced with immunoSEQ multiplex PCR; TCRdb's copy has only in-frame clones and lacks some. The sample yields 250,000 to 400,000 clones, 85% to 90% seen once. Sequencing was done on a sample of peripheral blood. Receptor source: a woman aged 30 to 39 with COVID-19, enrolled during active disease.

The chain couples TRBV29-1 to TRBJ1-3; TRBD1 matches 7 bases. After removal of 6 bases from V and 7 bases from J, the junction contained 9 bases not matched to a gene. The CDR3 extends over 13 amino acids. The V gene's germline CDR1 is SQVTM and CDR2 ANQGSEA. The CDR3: CSVIDRDRNTIYF. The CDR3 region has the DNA TGCAGCGTAATAGACAGGGATCGGAACACCATATATTTT.

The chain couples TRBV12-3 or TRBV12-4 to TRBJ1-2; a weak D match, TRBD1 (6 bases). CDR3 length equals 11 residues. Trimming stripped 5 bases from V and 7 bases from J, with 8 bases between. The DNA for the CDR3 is TGTGCCAGCAGTCAGGGGTCTGGCTACACCTTC. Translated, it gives CASSQGSGYTF.

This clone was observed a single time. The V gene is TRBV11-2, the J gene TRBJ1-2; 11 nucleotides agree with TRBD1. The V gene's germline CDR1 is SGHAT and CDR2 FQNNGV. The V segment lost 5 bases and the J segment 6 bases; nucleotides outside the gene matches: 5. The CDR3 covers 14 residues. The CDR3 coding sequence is TGTGCCAGCAGCCGGACAGGGGGCTCGGATGGCTACACCTTC. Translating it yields CASSRTGGSDGYTF. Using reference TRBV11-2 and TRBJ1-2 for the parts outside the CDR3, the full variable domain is EAGVAQSPRYKIIEKRQSVAFWCNPISGHATLYWYQQILGQGPKLLIQFQNNGVVDDSQLPKDRFSAERLKGVDSTLKIQPAKLEDSAVYLCASSRTGGSDGYTFGSGTRLTVV.

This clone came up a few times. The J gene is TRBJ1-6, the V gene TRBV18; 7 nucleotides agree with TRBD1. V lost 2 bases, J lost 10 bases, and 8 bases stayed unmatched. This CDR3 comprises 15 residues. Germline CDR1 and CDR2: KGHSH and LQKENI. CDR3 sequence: CASSPTGEERSPLHF. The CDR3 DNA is TGTGCCAGCTCACCAACAGGGGAGGAACGGTCACCCCTCCACTTT.

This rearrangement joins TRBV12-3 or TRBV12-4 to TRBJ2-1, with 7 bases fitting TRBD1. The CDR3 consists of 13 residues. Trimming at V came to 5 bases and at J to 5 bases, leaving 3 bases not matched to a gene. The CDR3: CASSIGTDNEQFF. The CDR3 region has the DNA TGTGCCAGCAGTATAGGGACAGACAATGAGCAGTTCTTC.

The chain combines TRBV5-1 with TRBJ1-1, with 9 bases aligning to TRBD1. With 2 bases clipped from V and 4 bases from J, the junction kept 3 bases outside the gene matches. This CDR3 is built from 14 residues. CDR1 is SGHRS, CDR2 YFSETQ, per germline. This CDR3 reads CASSFVTGGTEAFF. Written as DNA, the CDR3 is TGCGCCAGCAGCTTTGTGACAGGGGGCACTGAAGCTTTCTTT.

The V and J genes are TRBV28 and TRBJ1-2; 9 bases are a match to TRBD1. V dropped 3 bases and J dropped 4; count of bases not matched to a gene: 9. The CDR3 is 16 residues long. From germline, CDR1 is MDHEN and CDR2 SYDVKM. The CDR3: CASSLSIGTGSYGYTF. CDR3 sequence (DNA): TGTGCCAGCAGTTTGTCCATCGGGACAGGGAGCTATGGCTACACCTTC.

The CDR3 nucleotides are TGTGCCAGCAGTTGGAGCGTCGGGGAGACCCAGTACTTC. Translating it yields CASSWSVGETQYF. The chain combines TRBV6-5 with TRBJ2-5; D remains unclear. Germline V gene lookup returns CDR1 MNHEY and CDR2 SVGAGI. CDR3 length: 13 residues. Trimming left V 4 bases short and J 5 bases short, with 11 bases between.

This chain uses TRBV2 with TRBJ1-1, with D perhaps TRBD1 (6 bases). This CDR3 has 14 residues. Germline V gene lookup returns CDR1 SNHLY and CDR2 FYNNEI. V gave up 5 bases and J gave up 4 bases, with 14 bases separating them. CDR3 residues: CASSLQTGSTEAFF. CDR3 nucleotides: TGTGCCAGCAGTTTACAAACAGGGAGCACTGAAGCTTTCTTT.